Listed below are T cell receptor beta chains from one sample, sequenced in a study of vaccination effects on CD4 cells after COVID-19. No antigen is known for these receptors. Clones were sequenced by immunoSEQ multiplex PCR, and TCRdb holds only the in-frame ones, with some missing. Here the sample spans under 80,000 clones, 78% being singletons. Material: CD4+ T cells from PBMCs cultured with SARS-CoV-2 spike peptides, obtained before COVID-19 vaccination. These receptors were collected from a human donor who received a COVID-19 vaccine. Each CDR3 is given with its conserved first and last residue. Fields, in order: CDR3 DNA, CDR3 protein, J gene, D gene, clone size, V gene, CDR3 length. A D gene is named only where the DNA matches it firmly. Expanded clones get a size class; other rows say once, few or many, or leave the size out.

TGTGCCAGCAGCCTAGCGGGGGGCACAGATACGCAGTATTTT,CASSLAGGTDTQYF,TRBJ2-3,TRBD2,.,TRBV6-2/TRBV6-3,14
TGTGCCAGCAGCTTGGGGGGGACAGGGGGAAACTATGGCTACACCTTC,CASSLGGTGGNYGYTF,TRBJ1-2,TRBD1,.,TRBV5-4,16
TGCGCCAGCAGACCAACCGGGACAGTCAAAAACATTCAGTACTTC,CASRPTGTVKNIQYF,TRBJ2-4,TRBD1,.,TRBV5-1,15
TGCGCCAGCAGGGGCGAGGGGGCTATGAACACTGAAGCTTTCTTT,CASRGEGAMNTEAFF,TRBJ1-1,TRBD1,.,TRBV10-1,15
TGTGCCAGCAGTGAAGAGGCGTGGGATCAGCCCCAGCATTTT,CASSEEAWDQPQHF,TRBJ1-5,.,.,TRBV6-1,14
TGTGCCAGCAGCAAAGGGGCGGGGGGGCGCCGAGAGACCCAGTACTTC,CASSKGAGGRRETQYF,TRBJ2-5,.,.,TRBV21-1,16
TGTGCCAGCAGTTTAGGCCAGGGTACGTTTGGCTACACCTTC,CASSLGQGTFGYTF,TRBJ1-2,.,.,TRBV28,14
TGTGCCAGCGCCATCCCTGGGAGCAATCAGCCCCAGCATTTT,CASAIPGSNQPQHF,TRBJ1-5,.,.,TRBV27,14
TGTGCCAGCAGCCCCACGACAGGGCCCGGGGAGCTGTTTTTT,CASSPTTGPGELFF,TRBJ2-2,TRBD1,.,TRBV16,14
TGTGCCAGCAGTTTACTAGGGACAGGGTCGCAAGAGACCCAGTACTTC,CASSLLGTGSQETQYF,TRBJ2-5,TRBD1,few,TRBV28,16
TGCGCCAGCAGGGGGACAGGGGTGAATCAGCCCCAGCATTTT,CASRGTGVNQPQHF,TRBJ1-5,TRBD1,.,TRBV10-2,14
TGTGCCAGCAGCTTAGCGGCGGGGGCCAATGAGCAGTTCTTC,CASSLAAGANEQFF,TRBJ2-1,.,.,TRBV11-1,14
TGTGCCAGCAGCCCAGACAGGGTGAACACTGAAGCTTTCTTT,CASSPDRVNTEAFF,TRBJ1-1,TRBD1,.,TRBV5-4,14
TGTGCCAGCAGCTTAGTAGGGACACAAGATCAGCCCCAGCATTTT,CASSLVGTQDQPQHF,TRBJ1-5,.,.,TRBV7-2,15
TGTGCCATCAGCTCTGGACAGGGGAACACTGAAGCTTTCTTT,CAISSGQGNTEAFF,TRBJ1-1,TRBD1,.,TRBV10-3,14
TGTGCCAGCAGCCCGGGGACGCGAAACACCATATATTTT,CASSPGTRNTIYF,TRBJ1-3,.,.,TRBV11-2,13
TGTGCCAGCAGCTGGACAGGGAACTATGGCTACACCTTC,CASSWTGNYGYTF,TRBJ1-2,TRBD1,.,TRBV6-5,13
TGTGCCAGCAGCTCCGGGACCTATACGACCGGGGAGCTGTTTTTT,CASSSGTYTTGELFF,TRBJ2-2,.,.,TRBV28,15
TGTGCCAGCAGCTACGGCCGGGGAGCAACTAATGAAAAACTGTTTTTT,CASSYGRGATNEKLFF,TRBJ1-4,.,.,TRBV5-6,16
TGTGCCAGCAGCCAAGCTAGGCGTTGGAAAGGGAAGAACACTGAAGCTTTCTTT,CASSQARRWKGKNTEAFF,TRBJ1-1,.,.,TRBV14,18
TGTGCCAGCAGCTTAGCAGGGCGCAATCAGCCCCAGCATTTT,CASSLAGRNQPQHF,TRBJ1-5,.,.,TRBV11-2,14
TGTGCCAGCAGCTTAGTGACCAATCAGCCCCAGCATTTT,CASSLVTNQPQHF,TRBJ1-5,.,.,TRBV7-9,13
TGTGCCAGCAGCTTAATCACCGAACCCCAGTACTTC,CASSLITEPQYF,TRBJ2-5,.,once,TRBV11-2,12
TGCGCCAGCAGCTTGAATCGACAAGACACAGATACGCAGTATTTT,CASSLNRQDTDTQYF,TRBJ2-3,.,.,TRBV5-1,15
TGTGCCTGGAGCAGGGACAGGAATTCGGGGTTCGAAAACATTCAGTACTTC,CAWSRDRNSGFENIQYF,TRBJ2-4,TRBD1,once,TRBV30,17
TGTGCCAGCTCACTGGGACAGCAGTTTAACTATGGCTACACCTTC,CASSLGQQFNYGYTF,TRBJ1-2,TRBD1,.,TRBV18,15
TGTGCCAGCAGTTACGCACCGGGACAGAGCACAGATACGCAGTATTTT,CASSYAPGQSTDTQYF,TRBJ2-3,TRBD1,.,TRBV6-5,16